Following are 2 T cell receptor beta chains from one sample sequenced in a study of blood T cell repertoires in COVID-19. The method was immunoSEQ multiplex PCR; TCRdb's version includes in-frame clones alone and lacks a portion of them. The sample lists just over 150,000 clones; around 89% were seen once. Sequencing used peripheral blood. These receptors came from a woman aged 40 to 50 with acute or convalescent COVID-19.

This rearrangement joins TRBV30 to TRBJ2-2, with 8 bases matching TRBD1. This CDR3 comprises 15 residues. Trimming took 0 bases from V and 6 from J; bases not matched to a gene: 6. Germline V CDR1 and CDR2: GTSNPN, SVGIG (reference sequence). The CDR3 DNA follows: TGTGCCTGGAGTGTTACGGCAGGGGGCCCCGGGGAGCTGTTTTTT. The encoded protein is CAWSVTAGGPGELFF.

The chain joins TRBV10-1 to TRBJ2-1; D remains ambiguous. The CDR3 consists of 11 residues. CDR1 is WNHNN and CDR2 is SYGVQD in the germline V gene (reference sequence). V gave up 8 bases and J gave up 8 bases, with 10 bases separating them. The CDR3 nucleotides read TGCGCCAGCCGTCTTATGTATGAGCAGTTCTTC. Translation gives CASRLMYEQFF.